This paragraph covers one TCR beta chain sequence. This CDR3 contains 14 residues. The V gene's germline CDR1 is SGHTS and CDR2 YDEGEE. The J segment lost 6 bases and the V segment lost 2 bases, leaving 2 bases of the junction unmatched. Profiled with immunoSEQ multiplex PCR; TCRdb holds only in-frame clones, not every one. This sample yields about 480,000 clones, of which 75% to 80% are seen a single time; 9.5% to 15% belongs to the top ten. This sample is drawn from a study of shared clonotypes between healthy human individuals. The sequencing sample was made of PBMCs. The source is a woman in her 40s in good health. Some clones in this sample may be carry-over from other donors' samples. The chain has TRBV5-8 and TRBJ2-1; TRBD2 matches at 10 bases. The CDR3 loop is CASSFSGRFNEQFF. The CDR3 region has the DNA TGTGCCAGCAGCTTTAGCGGGAGGTTCAATGAGCAGTTCTTC.